The clone carrying this T cell receptor (beta chain) has ten or more counts. Its specificity is not known. These data are taken from a study of blood T cells in healthy people across ages. Study-level information: Roughly one uniquely barcoded beta molecule per two T cells was captured. Study-wide findings and caveats: The recorded TCR beta diversity per million T cells decreased in a roughly linear manner with age.

The V and J ends lost 6 bases and 8 bases, in that order; junction bases with no gene match: 7. The CDR3 contains 14 residues. The germline gives CDR1 DFQATT, CDR2 SNEGSKA (reference sequence). Using a J-beta primer mix together with a sample-barcoded 5' primer, a second PCR was run for about 6 to 11 cycles. Using its own MiXCR run on the 5' RACE reads, TCRdb lists one record per CDR3 protein. The sample carries roughly 800,000 distinct CDR3 sequences, around 25% recorded once. A further study also used this sample, focusing on T cells of mothers and their children. That source notes: According to the study, all extracted RNA entered cDNA synthesis at roughly 1.5 ug per 15 ul. Similar thymic selection effects on TCR recombination output appear in pairs, both related and unrelated.

Sequenced: blood. This receptor was taken from a boy younger than 18 in good health. This chain links TRBV20-1 with TRBJ2-4; TRBD2 aligns across 13 bases. The CDR3 DNA reads as TGCAGTGCCCTATGGACTAGCGGGAGAGACATTCAGTACTTC. Protein: CSALWTSGRDIQYF.